The present T cell receptor (beta chain) was sequenced within a study of T-cell reconstitution after alpha-beta-depleted transplantation in children. Preparing the TCRbeta library involved the use of unique molecular identifiers. A single record per CDR3 protein comes from TCRdb applying MiXCR to the PCR reads. This table holds about a million distinct CDR3 sequences, around 30% found once. Points from the study as a whole: T-cell counts and diversity at one year post-transplant came mainly from newly produced T cells. Reportedly, only several hundred clones from non-depleted graft cells drove alpha-beta T-cell counts at about two months.

Concerning this clonotype itself: Its target is not known.

The germline V gene encodes CDR1 LNHDA and CDR2 SQIVND (reference sequence). The ends were cut back, 3 bases at V and 8 bases at J, with 9 bases in the middle. The CDR3 covers 12 residues. Sample: PBMCs, mostly from graft donor cells, taken 360 days after TCRalphabeta/CD19-depleted stem cell transplant. The rearrangement links TRBV19 to TRBJ2-3; tentatively, D is TRBD1 or TRBD2 (5 bases each). The sequence came from a boy younger than two who had a stem cell transplant for SCID, so the T cells may come from the graft donor. The CDR3 sequence is CASSMGTSTQYF. In DNA, the CDR3 is TGTGCCAGTAGTATGGGGACCAGTACGCAGTATTTT.